Below, one T cell receptor (beta chain) is given with its context. The data derive from a study of control samples from healthy donors and cancer patients. CDR3 length: 17 amino acids. J was trimmed by 8 bases and V by 0 bases; bases with no gene match: 15. Germline V gene data show CDR1 as LGHDT and CDR2 as YNNKEL (reference sequence). TCRdb's copy holds only in-frame clones and misses some; the assay was immunoSEQ multiplex PCR. The sample holds around 120,000 clones, around 90% seen once. V gene TRBV3-1 (or the pseudogene TRBV3-2) combines with J gene TRBJ1-1; 7 bases align to TRBD1. The receptor was derived from a woman aged 70 to 79 in good health. The sample taken for sequencing was blood. CDR3 in amino acids: CASSQERGRGRSPEAFF. The DNA for the CDR3 is TGTGCCAGCAGCCAAGAGCGTGGTAGGGGGCGGTCTCCCGAAGCTTTCTTT.